This entry features one TCR beta chain sequence. This clone appeared a single time. What this receptor recognizes is not known. The input lacks base qualities; no much larger clone sits a single base away. The time point label for this specimen denotes: baseline before first vaccination. Vaccinee samples were obtained from the UK trials COV001 and COV002, which included a single-blind randomized controlled phase 2/3 trial of AZD1222 (ChAdOx1 nCoV-19) in healthy adults. For TCRbeta chain sequencing, PBMC samples from trial participants were taken at day 0 and at day 28 after the second dose. The CDR3 regions of human TCRbeta chains were subjected to immunosequencing. The original pipeline was this. TCRs in the repertoires were matched against a reference library of SARS-CoV-2-specific TCRs that had been generated with the MIRA antigen-specificity platform. Breadth was defined as the fraction of unique TCRs that were SARS-CoV-2-associated, and depth was defined as the fraction of total T cells that were SARS-CoV-2-associated. Using the MIRA data, every spike-specific TCR was mapped to the spike region that the TCR reacted to and assigned to either a CD4 or a CD8 class. Log10-transformed breadth and depth values were compared by one-way ANOVA with Sidak's multiple comparisons tests. In its TCRdb copy, this immuneACCESS table keeps in-frame sequences only and misses some clones. Where compared with another copy, unresolved V genes explain less than half of these, and the others have no known cause. V and J calls and clone size are copied from that table; D and trimming were computed from the DNA. This sample comprises under 95,000 clones, approximately 89% of them detected only once. The ten biggest clones cover 2% to 2.5% of the sample.

This record comes from a study of T cell responses to AZD1222 COVID-19 vaccine (dated by TCRdb to the early 2020s). Regarding the complete study: Because spike-specific TCR depth and breadth did not differ between the two schedules, AZD1222 recipients who got a second dose at roughly 4 weeks were pooled with those who got a second dose at roughly 12 weeks. TCR sequencing was performed for roughly 250 trial participants, of whom some 200 were given two doses of AZD1222 and roughly 25 were given two doses of MenACWY control vaccine. Enrollment into the trials was organized by age into subgroups of 18-55, 56-69 and 70-plus years, and those subgroups contained approximately 160, 26 and 62 TCR-sequenced participants, respectively.

The CDR1 and CDR2 encoded by the germline V gene are SGHRS and YFSETQ. Relative to germline, V is 1 base shorter and J is 1 base shorter, with 5 bases between their ends. CDR3 length: 14 amino acids, cysteine to phenylalanine. Solely the CDR3 DNA is kept, with 42 bases framed from the first base. General findings and caveats noted by the study authors: Because no day 14 peak-response samples were available, the repertoires could be characterized only after the peak T cell response. The whole spike protein was spanned by vaccine-associated CD4 TCRs, and dominant responses were seen in regions 160-218 and 743-854. In the small 56-69-year group, the increase in depth fell short of significance, most likely because of low power. A significant rise in spike-specific TCR breadth and depth was observed after two AZD1222 doses relative to day 0 and relative to MenACWY recipients. Most participants were white British and females outnumbered males, and the authors suggested that clonal diversity may have been underestimated. Epitopes outside the regions mutated in the B.1.351 and B.1.1.7 variants were reportedly recognized by nearly half of the unique spike-specific TCRs. Conclusions about previously exposed vaccinees were limited because only a handful of AZD1222 recipients were SARS-CoV-2 seropositive at baseline.

The sequence links TRBV5-1 to TRBJ2-2; no D gene is confidently identified. Sequenced here: peripheral blood, sampled on day 0 of AZD1222 vaccination. The TCR sequence derives from an adult in good health. The CDR3 protein: CASSLLRNTGELFF. The nucleotide sequence is given as TGCGCCAGCAGCTTGTTGAGGAACACCGGGGAGCTGTTTTTT.